These T cell receptor beta chains were read from a single sample in a study of blood T cell repertoires in COVID-19. The data were produced by immunoSEQ multiplex PCR, yet TCRdb's version contains in-frame clones alone and is incomplete. This table holds around 350,000 clones, around 90% found once. The specimen was peripheral blood. The source of these receptors is a human donor in a cohort sampled during active COVID-19. CDR3s include the opening cysteine and the closing phenylalanine or tryptophan. Fields, in order: J gene, clone size, D gene, V gene, CDR3 DNA, CDR3 protein. The D gene is left open where the match is weak. Rows give clone size only sometimes, using once, few, many, or a class for an expanded clone.

TRBJ2-2,few,TRBD2,TRBV7-8,TGTGCCGGCTCGAGACTAGCGGGAGTCGGGGAGCTGTTTTTT,CAGSRLAGVGELFF
TRBJ2-7,.,TRBD2,TRBV27,TGTGCCAGCAGTTTATTGGGAGGGGAGCAGTACTTC,CASSLLGGEQYF
TRBJ2-1,few,TRBD2,TRBV5-4,TGTGCCAGCAGCTCCGGGACTCTTGGGGGAGGGTACAATGAGCAGTTCTTC,CASSSGTLGGGYNEQFF
TRBJ2-3,many,TRBD2,TRBV4-1,TGCGCCAGCAGCCACCCCACTAGCGGGAGCTCAGATACGCAGTATTTT,CASSHPTSGSSDTQYF
TRBJ2-7,.,.,TRBV5-1,TGCGCCAGCAGCTCGGACAGAACTTACGAGCAGTACTTC,CASSSDRTYEQYF
TRBJ1-3,once,TRBD1,TRBV19,TGTGCCAGTGCCCAAGGACAGGGAGAGAACACCATATATTTT,CASAQGQGENTIYF
TRBJ2-5,.,.,TRBV5-1,TGCGCCAGCAGCTTGGAAGCATTTGAGACCCAGTACTTC,CASSLEAFETQYF
TRBJ2-7,.,TRBD2,TRBV5-4,TGTGCCAGCAGCGATAGAGGACTAGCGGGGGGGCACGAGCAGTACTTC,CASSDRGLAGGHEQYF
TRBJ2-3,.,.,TRBV5-1,TGCGCCAGCAGTCTGTTGTCCACAGATACGCAGTATTTT,CASSLLSTDTQYF
TRBJ2-7,.,.,TRBV5-6,TGTGCCAGCAGCCATTACAGGGCGGAGCAGTACTTC,CASSHYRAEQYF
TRBJ1-3,.,.,TRBV5-4,TGTGCCAGCAGCAGCTCAGGATCCTCTGGAAACACCATATATTTT,CASSSSGSSGNTIYF
TRBJ1-2,.,TRBD1,TRBV28,TGTGCCAGCAGACCGACAGGGGGCAATGGCTACACCTTC,CASRPTGGNGYTF
TRBJ2-1,.,TRBD2,TRBV30,TGTGCCTGGAGTGTAAATGCGGGAGGCGAGCAGTTCTTC,CAWSVNAGGEQFF
TRBJ2-7,few,TRBD1,TRBV2,TGTGCCAGCAGTGACCCTCCAGGGACAGGGTTATTCTACGAGCAGTACTTC,CASSDPPGTGLFYEQYF
TRBJ2-6,.,.,TRBV2,TGTGCCAGCGCTGGGGGCGGTGGGGCCAACGTCCTGACTTTC,CASAGGGGANVLTF
TRBJ1-5,few,.,TRBV27,TGTGCCAGCAGTCCGCTTCCCGGGAATCAGCCCCAGCATTTT,CASSPLPGNQPQHF
TRBJ1-4,.,.,TRBV30,TGTGCTTGTCTACAGGGACCTGGTGAAAAACTGTTTTTT,CACLQGPGEKLFF
TRBJ1-2,.,.,TRBV30,TGTGCCTTTATCTCGGGCTATGGCTACACCTTC,CAFISGYGYTF
TRBJ2-3,.,TRBD2,TRBV27,TGTGCCAGCAGTTTAAGACGTAGACTAGCGGGAGTCCGCACAGATACGCAGTATTTT,CASSLRRRLAGVRTDTQYF
TRBJ2-5,.,TRBD1,TRBV5-4,TGTGCCAGCAGCTCTCTGGACAGGGAAGAGACCCAGTACTTC,CASSSLDREETQYF
TRBJ2-1,once,.,TRBV5-1,TGCGCCAGCAGCTTGAACAGCTACAATGAGCAGTTCTTC,CASSLNSYNEQFF
TRBJ2-5,.,TRBD2,TRBV3-1/TRBV3-2,TGTGCCAGCAGCCCGCGGCCGGGCAGCGGGGGCCAAGAGACCCAGTACTTC,CASSPRPGSGGQETQYF
TRBJ1-1,once,.,TRBV7-2,TGTGCCAGCAGCTTAGCTCGGGGTTCGAACACTGAAGCTTTCTTT,CASSLARGSNTEAFF
TRBJ2-5,few,.,TRBV6-6,TGTGCCAGCAAACAGGGAGACCATACAGAGACCCAGTACTTC,CASKQGDHTETQYF
TRBJ1-1,once,.,TRBV28,TGTGCCAGCAGTTCTCCAGGGGATGCGGGCACTGAAGCTTTCTTT,CASSSPGDAGTEAFF
TRBJ1-3,.,.,TRBV5-1,TGCGCCAGCTCAAGAGGAGGCGGTCGCTCTGGAAACACCATATATTTT,CASSRGGGRSGNTIYF
TRBJ2-7,.,TRBD1,TRBV5-1,TGCGCCAGCAGCACCCGGACAGGCTACGAGCAGTACTTC,CASSTRTGYEQYF
TRBJ1-6,.,.,TRBV4-2,TGTGCCAGCAGAACAGGGTTGAACAATTCACCCCTCCACTTT,CASRTGLNNSPLHF
TRBJ1-1,.,.,TRBV28,TGTGCCAGCATACGGGGGGGTGTGGCTGAAGCTTTCTTT,CASIRGGVAEAFF
TRBJ1-1,once,TRBD1,TRBV29-1,TGCAGCGTTGTGGGACAGGGGGTGTCGGGCACTGAAGCTTTCTTT,CSVVGQGVSGTEAFF
TRBJ2-1,once,.,TRBV7-3,TGTGCCAGCAGCTGGGGGCGCAACAATGAGCAGTTCTTC,CASSWGRNNEQFF
TRBJ1-1,.,.,TRBV7-3,TGTGCCAGCAGCTTAACGAGGAGGGAGAACACTGAAGCTTTCTTT,CASSLTRRENTEAFF
TRBJ2-6,.,.,TRBV9,TGTGCCAGCAGCCTTTACCCTGGGCCCTCTGGGGCCAACGTCCTGACTTTC,CASSLYPGPSGANVLTF
TRBJ1-2,.,.,TRBV11-2,TGTGCCAGCAGCTTAAGTGGGGGCGGCTACACCTTC,CASSLSGGGYTF
TRBJ2-3,.,TRBD2,TRBV7-2,TGTGCCAGCAGCCGGGACTACGGCACAGATACGCAGTATTTT,CASSRDYGTDTQYF
TRBJ2-7,.,TRBD2,TRBV7-3,TGTGCCAGCAGCTTAACCGGGACTAGCGGAAAGCAGTACTTC,CASSLTGTSGKQYF
TRBJ2-3,.,TRBD1,TRBV5-5,TGTGCCAGCAGCTCTCTCGACAGGGTGGGCACAGATACGCAGTATTTT,CASSSLDRVGTDTQYF
TRBJ2-5,.,TRBD1,TRBV2,TGTGCCAGCAGGGGGGACAGGTACCAAGAGACCCAGTACTTC,CASRGDRYQETQYF
TRBJ1-1,few,TRBD1,TRBV30,TGTGCCTGGAACCTGTGGACAGGGGTTACTGAAGCTTTCTTT,CAWNLWTGVTEAFF
TRBJ2-2,.,.,TRBV14,TGTGCCAGCAGCCAAGATACGGGCAGGGCCGGGGAGCTGTTTTTT,CASSQDTGRAGELFF
TRBJ2-1,.,TRBD2,TRBV27,TGTGCCAGCAGTCCCGGCCTAGCGGGGAACACCTACAATGAGCAGTTCTTC,CASSPGLAGNTYNEQFF
TRBJ2-2,.,.,TRBV5-1,TGCGCCAGCATGAGTAGGGGCTGGGGAACACAAACCGGGGAGCTGTTTTTT,CASMSRGWGTQTGELFF
TRBJ2-6,.,.,TRBV12-3/TRBV12-4,TGTGCCAGCACGGCAGGGGCACTAGGCGTCCTGACTTTC,CASTAGALGVLTF
TRBJ1-2,.,TRBD1,TRBV19,TGTGCCAGTACCAACCCGGGACAGGGGGATCATGGCTACACCTTC,CASTNPGQGDHGYTF
TRBJ1-3,.,TRBD1,TRBV18,TGTGCCAGCTCACCCCCTGGGACAGCGACCCGAAACACCATATATTTT,CASSPPGTATRNTIYF
TRBJ1-2,.,TRBD1,TRBV7-9,TGTGCCAGCAGCGACACACTGCAGGGGGCGCATGGCTACACCTTC,CASSDTLQGAHGYTF